These 15 T cell receptor beta chains were sequenced from one sample in a study of beta chain bispecific antibodies for T cell cancers. Antigens for these TCRs are unknown. One entry per CDR3 protein results from TCRdb running MiXCR on the 5' RACE reads. The sample holds some 9,000 distinct CDR3 sequences; 2% to 2.5% are singletons and the top ten take over 60%. Overall study findings and caveats: Normal T cells contributed less of the targeted TRBV signal than the leukemia cells did.

Expansion lasted around 3 days, with either anti-CD3 antibody OKT3 or CD3/CD28 beads. This specimen was T cells from a healthy donor cultured with Jurkat leukemia cells, taken from a culture containing an anti-CD19 bispecific antibody. The receptors originated from a human donor in good health. Some clones in this sample may be carry-over from other donors' samples.

This clonotype has a count of ten or more. The chain recombines TRBV7-3 with TRBJ1-2; no reliable D call. CDR3 length equals 14 residues. Germline V lookup: CDR1 SGHTA, CDR2 FQGTGA. The ends were cut back, 4 bases at V and 7 bases at J, with 16 bases in the middle. The CDR3 is CASSSSAQPAGYTF. The CDR3 DNA reads as TGTGCCAGCAGCTCGAGTGCCCAGCCCGCTGGCTACACCTTC.

This clonotype was seen ten or more times. The chain couples TRBV5-6 to TRBJ2-3; 12 bases map to TRBD1. The CDR3 spans 16 residues. Per germline, CDR1 SGHDT and CDR2 YYEEEE. The ends lost 0 bases at V and 7 bases at J; junction bases unmatched: 6. The CDR3: CASSLAGTGGINTQYF. The DNA of the CDR3 is TGTGCCAGCAGCTTGGCTGGGACAGGGGGCATAAATACGCAGTATTTT. The whole variable domain, filled in from reference TRBV5-6 and TRBJ2-3, reads DAGVTQSPTHLIKTRGQQVTLRCSPKSGHDTVSWYQQALGQGPQFIFQYYEEEERQRGNFPDRFSGHQFPNYSSELNVNALLLGDSALYLCASSLAGTGGINTQYFGPGTRLTVL.

This clonotype was recorded many times. The chain recombines TRBV6-5 with TRBJ1-1, with no clear D. V lost 0 bases and J lost 2, with 7 bases in between. The CDR3 runs to 14 residues. Germline loops: CDR1 MNHEY, CDR2 SVGAGI. The CDR3 loop reads CASSYSTANTEAFF. Written as DNA, the CDR3 is TGTGCCAGCAGTTACTCCACGGCAAACACTGAAGCTTTCTTT.

This clonotype showed up just a few times. The genes are TRBV20-1 and TRBJ2-1; possible D gene TRBD2, 6 bases. The CDR3 consists of 15 residues. Germline assignment: CDR1 DFQATT and CDR2 SNEGSKA (reference sequence). With 0 bases removed from V and 5 bases from J, the gap between germline ends came to 14 bases. The CDR3, as DNA: TGCAGTGCTAGAGATTATCGCGGGGACGACAATGAGCAGTTCTTC. It specifies CSARDYRGDDNEQFF.

This clonotype was detected many times. The genes are TRBV7-9 and TRBJ1-1; D unresolved. Germline CDR1 reads SEHNR; CDR2 reads FQNEAQ (reference sequence). This CDR3 has 12 residues. Trimming shortened V by 4 bases and J by 7 bases, and 10 bases separated the two germline ends. CDR3 bases: TGTGCCAGCAGCTCACAAGGGTTTGAAGCTTTCTTT. The encoded protein is CASSSQGFEAFF.

Remarks on this clonotype: A much more abundant neighbour one base away suggests this may be a read error. The V and J genes are TRBV19 and TRBJ1-1; no clear D gene. The CDR3 extends over 12 amino acids. Germline V lookup: CDR1 LNHDA, CDR2 SQIVND (reference sequence). The V end lost 2 bases, the J end lost 4 bases, and 5 bases lay between the germline ends. The CDR3 region is CASSILGTEAFF. The DNA for the CDR3 is TGTGCCAGTAGTATACTCGGCACTGAAGCTTTCTTT.

This clonotype is medium-sized within its sample. The gene calls are TRBV10-3 and TRBJ2-2; D call uncertain. The germline CDR1 and CDR2 sequences are ENHRY and SYGVKD. The CDR3 has 13 amino acids. With 10 bases removed from V and 0 bases from J, the gap between germline ends came to 9 bases. The CDR3 DNA reads TGTGCCACCTCACAAGCGAACACCGGGGAGCTGTTTTTT. Protein sequence: CATSQANTGELFF.

This clonotype was detected many times. The gene calls are TRBV25-1 and TRBJ1-5; D is ambiguous. Germline V gene lookup returns CDR1 MGHDK and CDR2 SYGVNS. V dropped 6 bases and J dropped 7 bases, with 13 bases sitting between them. The CDR3 loop spans 13 amino acids. The CDR3 sequence is CASSAGSAQPQHF. CDR3 in DNA: TGTGCCAGCAGCGCCGGCTCGGCACAGCCCCAGCATTTT. The full variable domain, rest sourced from reference TRBV25-1 and TRBJ1-5, is EADIYQTPRYLVIGTGKKITLECSQTMGHDKMYWYQQDPGMELHLIHYSYGVNSTEKGDLSSESTVSRIRTEHFPLTLESARPSHTSQYLCASSAGSAQPQHFGDGTRLSIL.

This clonotype was detected ten times or more. The chain recombines TRBV7-8 with TRBJ1-2; no firm D call. The CDR3 totals 12 residues. V was shortened by 1 base and J by 2 bases, with 2 bases between the two germline ends. Germline-derived CDR1 and CDR2 are SGHVS and FQNEAQ. The CDR3 sequence: CASSLGNYGYTF. In DNA, the CDR3 is TGTGCCAGCAGCTTAGGGAACTATGGCTACACCTTC.

A few counts support this clonotype. CDR3 in amino acids: CASSLDRESYEQYF. The CDR3 nucleotides read TGTGCCAGCAGCTTGGACCGAGAGTCCTACGAGCAGTACTTC. This chain joins TRBV5-6 and TRBJ2-7, with D unresolved. Trimming stripped 0 bases from V and 1 base from J, with 8 bases between. This CDR3 is built from 14 residues. Germline V lookup: CDR1 SGHDT, CDR2 YYEEEE.

This clonotype appeared a few times. The gene calls are TRBV19 and TRBJ2-6; D is ambiguous. Germline V gene data show CDR1 as LNHDA and CDR2 as SQIVND (reference sequence). This CDR3 comprises 15 residues. Trimming took off 3 bases at V and 0 bases at J, with 6 bases between the two ends. The CDR3 here is CASSISDSGANVLTF. In DNA form, the CDR3 reads TGTGCCAGTAGTATCTCGGACTCTGGGGCCAACGTCCTGACTTTC.

This clonotype showed up many times. The chain employs TRBV28 and TRBJ1-5; maybe TRBD1 (6 bases). This CDR3 contains 15 residues. The ends were cut back, 3 bases at V and 3 bases at J, with 12 bases in the middle. Per the germline V gene, CDR1 is MDHEN and CDR2 is SYDVKM. The CDR3 DNA reads as TGTGCCAGCAGTTTGGGACACCAGATCAATCAGCCCCAGCATTTT. Translation: CASSLGHQINQPQHF.

This clonotype has ten or more counts. The J gene is TRBJ2-7, the V gene TRBV6-5; 9 nucleotides align to TRBD1. In germline, CDR1 is MNHEY, CDR2 SVGAGI. The length of the CDR3 is 13 residues. V shed 7 bases, J shed 9 bases, and the junction held 10 bases outside the gene matches. The CDR3 sequence is CASKGTGWFRQYF. CDR3 coding DNA: TGTGCCAGCAAAGGGACAGGGTGGTTCCGGCAGTACTTC.

This clonotype occurred many times. The chain is built from TRBV2 and TRBJ2-3, with D perhaps matching TRBD1 or TRBD2 (6 bases each). Germline V gene data show CDR1 as SNHLY and CDR2 as FYNNEI. V lost 0 bases and J 0 bases, leaving 13 bases between the germline ends. CDR3 length: 17 amino acids. The CDR3 loop is CASSEAGGSGSTDTQYF. The CDR3 DNA is TGTGCCAGCAGTGAAGCGGGGGGCTCCGGTAGCACAGATACGCAGTATTTT.

This clonotype has a count of ten or more. Here the CDR3 reads CASSQDKSGQNYEQYF. CDR3 bases: TGTGCCAGCAGCCAAGATAAGTCAGGCCAGAACTACGAGCAGTACTTC. The chain combines TRBV3-1 with TRBJ2-7; D remains unclear. This CDR3 is built from 16 residues. Germline assignment: CDR1 LGHDT and CDR2 YNNKEL (reference sequence). Trimming removed 0 bases at V and 3 bases at J, with 15 bases between.